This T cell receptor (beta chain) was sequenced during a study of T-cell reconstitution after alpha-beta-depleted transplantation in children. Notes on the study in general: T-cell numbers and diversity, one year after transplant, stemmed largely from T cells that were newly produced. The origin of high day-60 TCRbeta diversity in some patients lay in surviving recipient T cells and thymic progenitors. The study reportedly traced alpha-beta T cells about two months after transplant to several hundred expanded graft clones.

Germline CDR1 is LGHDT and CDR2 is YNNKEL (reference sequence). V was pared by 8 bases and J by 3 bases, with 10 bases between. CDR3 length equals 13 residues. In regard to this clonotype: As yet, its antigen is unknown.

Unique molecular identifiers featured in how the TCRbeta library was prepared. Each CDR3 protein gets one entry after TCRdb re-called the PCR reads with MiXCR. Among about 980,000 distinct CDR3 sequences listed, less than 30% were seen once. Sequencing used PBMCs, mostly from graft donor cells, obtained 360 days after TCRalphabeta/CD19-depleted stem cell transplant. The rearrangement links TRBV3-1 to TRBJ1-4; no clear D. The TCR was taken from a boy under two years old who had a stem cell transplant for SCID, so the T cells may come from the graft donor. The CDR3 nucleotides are TGTGCCAGCGCGCACAGAGCTAATGAAAAACTGTTTTTT. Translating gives CASAHRANEKLFF.